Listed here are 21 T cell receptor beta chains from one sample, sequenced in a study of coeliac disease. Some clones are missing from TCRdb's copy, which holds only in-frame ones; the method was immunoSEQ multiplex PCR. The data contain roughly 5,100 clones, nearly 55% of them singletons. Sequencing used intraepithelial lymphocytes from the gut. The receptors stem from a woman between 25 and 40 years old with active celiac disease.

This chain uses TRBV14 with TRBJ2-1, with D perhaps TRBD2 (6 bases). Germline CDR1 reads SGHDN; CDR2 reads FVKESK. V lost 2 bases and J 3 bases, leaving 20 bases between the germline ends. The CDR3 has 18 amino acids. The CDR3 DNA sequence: TGTGCCAGCAGCCAATTAAGTTTGGGGGGTAAGGTCTACAATGAGCAGTTCTTC. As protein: CASSQLSLGGKVYNEQFF.

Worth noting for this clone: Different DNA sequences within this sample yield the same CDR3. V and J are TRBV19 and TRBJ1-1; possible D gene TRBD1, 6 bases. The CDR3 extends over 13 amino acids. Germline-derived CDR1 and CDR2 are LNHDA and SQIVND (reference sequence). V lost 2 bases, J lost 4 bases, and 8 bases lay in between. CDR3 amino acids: CASSIQQGTEAFF. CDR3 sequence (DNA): TGTGCCAGTAGTATACAACAGGGCACTGAAGCTTTCTTT.

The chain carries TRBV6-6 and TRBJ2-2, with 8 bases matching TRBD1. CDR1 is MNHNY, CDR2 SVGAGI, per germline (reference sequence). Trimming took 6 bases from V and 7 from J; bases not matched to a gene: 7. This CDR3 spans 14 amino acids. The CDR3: CASRLGQGGGELFF. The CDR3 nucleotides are TGTGCCAGCAGGCTCGGACAGGGAGGCGGGGAGCTGTTTTTT.

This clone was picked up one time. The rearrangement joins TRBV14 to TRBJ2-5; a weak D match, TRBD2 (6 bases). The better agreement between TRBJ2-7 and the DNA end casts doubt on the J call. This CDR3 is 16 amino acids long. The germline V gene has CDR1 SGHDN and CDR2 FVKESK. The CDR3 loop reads CASSPRGGSLHYEQYF. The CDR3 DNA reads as TGTGCCAGCAGCCCCCGGGGAGGATCTTTGCACTACGAGCAGTACTTC.

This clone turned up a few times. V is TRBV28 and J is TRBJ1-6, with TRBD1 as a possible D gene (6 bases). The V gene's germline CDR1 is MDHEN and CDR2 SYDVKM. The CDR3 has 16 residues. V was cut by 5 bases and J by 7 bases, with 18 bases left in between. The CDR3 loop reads CASSRPGHGTNSPLHF. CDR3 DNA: TGTGCCAGCAGTCGTCCGGGACATGGAACCAATTCACCCCTCCACTTT.

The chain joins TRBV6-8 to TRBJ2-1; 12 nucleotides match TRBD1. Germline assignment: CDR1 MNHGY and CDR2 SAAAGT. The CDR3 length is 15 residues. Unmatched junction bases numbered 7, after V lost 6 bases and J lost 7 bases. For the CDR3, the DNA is TGTGCCAGCAGCCCCGGGACAGGGGGCACGAATGAGCAGTTCTTC. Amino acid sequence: CASSPGTGGTNEQFF.

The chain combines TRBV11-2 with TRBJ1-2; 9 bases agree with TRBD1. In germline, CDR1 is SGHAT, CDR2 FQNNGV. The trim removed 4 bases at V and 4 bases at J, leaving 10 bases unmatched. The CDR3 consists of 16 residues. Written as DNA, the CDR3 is TGTGCCAGCAGCTCGTCGGACAGGGGTAGTGGCTATGGCTACACCTTC. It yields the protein CASSSSDRGSGYGYTF.

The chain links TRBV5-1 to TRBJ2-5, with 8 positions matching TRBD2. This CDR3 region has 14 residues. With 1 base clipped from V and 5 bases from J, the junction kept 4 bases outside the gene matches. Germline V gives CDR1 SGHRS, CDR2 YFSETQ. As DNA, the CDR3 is TGCGCCAGCAGCTTGCAAAGCGGGGGTGAGACCCAGTACTTC. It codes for CASSLQSGGETQYF.

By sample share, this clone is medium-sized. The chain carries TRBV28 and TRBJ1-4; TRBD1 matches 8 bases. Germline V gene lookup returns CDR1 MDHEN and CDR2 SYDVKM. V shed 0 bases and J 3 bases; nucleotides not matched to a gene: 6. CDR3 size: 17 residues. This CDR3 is CASSLWAGGTSNEKLFF. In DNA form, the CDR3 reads TGTGCCAGCAGTTTATGGGCAGGGGGCACGTCTAATGAAAAACTGTTTTTT.

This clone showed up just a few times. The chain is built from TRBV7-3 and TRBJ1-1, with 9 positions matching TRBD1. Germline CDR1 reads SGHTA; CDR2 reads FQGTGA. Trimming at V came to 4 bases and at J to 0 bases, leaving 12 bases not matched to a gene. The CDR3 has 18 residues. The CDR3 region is CASSYRPGTGIMNTEAFF. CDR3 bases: TGTGCCAGCAGCTACCGACCCGGGACAGGGATCATGAACACTGAAGCTTTCTTT.

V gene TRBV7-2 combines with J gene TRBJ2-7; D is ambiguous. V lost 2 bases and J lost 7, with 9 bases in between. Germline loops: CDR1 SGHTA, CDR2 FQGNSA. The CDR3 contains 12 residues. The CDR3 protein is CASSLNPREQYF. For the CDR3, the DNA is TGTGCCAGCAGCTTAAATCCTAGAGAGCAGTACTTC.

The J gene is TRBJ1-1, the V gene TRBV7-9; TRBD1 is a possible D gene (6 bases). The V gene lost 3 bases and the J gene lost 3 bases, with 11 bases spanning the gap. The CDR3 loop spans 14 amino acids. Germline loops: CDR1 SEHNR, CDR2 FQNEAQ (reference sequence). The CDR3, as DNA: TGTGCCAGCAGCTTGCAGGGGACGCACACTGAAGCTTTCTTT. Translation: CASSLQGTHTEAFF.

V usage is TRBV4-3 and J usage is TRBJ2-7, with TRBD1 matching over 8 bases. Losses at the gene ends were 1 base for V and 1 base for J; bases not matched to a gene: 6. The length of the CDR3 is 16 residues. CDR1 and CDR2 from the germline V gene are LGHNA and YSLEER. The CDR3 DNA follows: TGCGCCAGCAGCCAAGGTCCTGGACAGGGTTCCTACGAGCAGTACTTC. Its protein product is CASSQGPGQGSYEQYF.

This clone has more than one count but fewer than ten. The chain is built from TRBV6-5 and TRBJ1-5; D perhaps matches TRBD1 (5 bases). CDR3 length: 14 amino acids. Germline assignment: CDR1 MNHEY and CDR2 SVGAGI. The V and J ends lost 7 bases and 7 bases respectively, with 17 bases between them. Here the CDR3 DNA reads TGTGCCAGCACTGCCGGGGGGTCCGGGCAGCCCCAGCATTTT. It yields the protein CASTAGGSGQPQHF.

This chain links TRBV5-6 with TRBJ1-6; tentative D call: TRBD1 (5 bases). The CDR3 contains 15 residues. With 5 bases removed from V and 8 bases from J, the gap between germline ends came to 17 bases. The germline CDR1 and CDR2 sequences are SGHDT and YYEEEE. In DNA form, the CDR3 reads TGTGCCAGCAGTCTTCTCAGGGATCCCTATTCACCCCTCCACTTT. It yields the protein CASSLLRDPYSPLHF.

Written as DNA, the CDR3 is TGTGCCGGAAGGGAGCGTACCTACAATGAGCAGTTCTTC. This translates into CAGRERTYNEQFF. This chain links TRBV2 with TRBJ2-1, with a weak D call TRBD2 (5 bases). CDR1 is SNHLY and CDR2 is FYNNEI in the germline V gene. This CDR3 spans 13 amino acids. V gave up 11 bases and J gave up 2 bases, with 13 bases separating them.

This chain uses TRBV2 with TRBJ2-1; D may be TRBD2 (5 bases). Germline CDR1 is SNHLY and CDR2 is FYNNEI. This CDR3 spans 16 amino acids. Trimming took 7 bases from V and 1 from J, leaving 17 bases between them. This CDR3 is CASNTDLPGSYNEQFF. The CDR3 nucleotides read TGTGCCAGCAATACAGACCTGCCGGGATCCTACAATGAGCAGTTCTTC.

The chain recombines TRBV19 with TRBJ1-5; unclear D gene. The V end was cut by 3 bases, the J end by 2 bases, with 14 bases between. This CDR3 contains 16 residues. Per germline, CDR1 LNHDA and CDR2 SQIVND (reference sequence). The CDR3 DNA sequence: TGTGCCAGTAGTATCTGGGCGAGTGTGGGCAATCAGCCCCAGCATTTT. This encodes CASSIWASVGNQPQHF.

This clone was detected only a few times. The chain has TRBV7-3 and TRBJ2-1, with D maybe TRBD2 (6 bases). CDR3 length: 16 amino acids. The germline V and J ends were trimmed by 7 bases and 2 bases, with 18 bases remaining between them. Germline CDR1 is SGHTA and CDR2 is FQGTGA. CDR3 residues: CASTLGGGGAYNEQFF. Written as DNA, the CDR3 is TGTGCCAGCACCCTGGGGGGTGGCGGTGCCTACAATGAGCAGTTCTTC.

The CDR3 bases are TGTGCCAGCAGTTTGAGGAACACGGTAGGTCAGCCCCAGCATTTT. Its protein is CASSLRNTVGQPQHF. This sequence joins TRBV27 and TRBJ1-5; no definite D call. V was cut by 3 bases and J by 6 bases, with 15 bases left in between. Per germline, CDR1 MNHEY and CDR2 SMNVEV (reference sequence). The CDR3 extends over 15 amino acids.

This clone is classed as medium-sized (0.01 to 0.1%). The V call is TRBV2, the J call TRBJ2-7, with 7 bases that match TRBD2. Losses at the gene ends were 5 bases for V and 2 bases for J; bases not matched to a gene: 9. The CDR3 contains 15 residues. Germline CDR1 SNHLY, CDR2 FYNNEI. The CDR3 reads CASSRWLAAAYEQYF. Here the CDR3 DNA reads TGTGCCAGCAGTCGGTGGCTAGCGGCGGCCTACGAGCAGTACTTC. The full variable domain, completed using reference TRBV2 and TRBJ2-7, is EPEVTQTPSHQVTQMGQEVILRCVPISNHLYFYWYRQILGQKVEFLVSFYNNEISEKSEIFDDQFSVERPDGSNFTLKIRSTKLEDSAMYFCASSRWLAAAYEQYFGPGTRLTVT.